The 10 T cell receptor beta chains below were found in one sample sequenced in a study of T cells of healthy individuals. MiXCR was run by TCRdb on the 5' RACE reads, yielding one entry per CDR3 protein. The sample records about 57,000 distinct CDR3 sequences, 15% to 20% being singletons. All receptors derive from a human donor in good health.

V usage is TRBV9 and J usage is TRBJ2-1; tentatively, D is TRBD1 (6 bases). Germline V gene data show CDR1 as SGDLS and CDR2 as YYNGEE. The CDR3 runs 15 residues. V dropped 0 bases and J dropped 2 bases, with 9 bases sitting between them. This CDR3 is CASSVGSGAYNEQFF. CDR3 nucleotides: TGTGCCAGCAGCGTAGGGTCAGGGGCCTACAATGAGCAGTTCTTC.

The chain joins TRBV29-1 to TRBJ1-4; 12 bases agree with TRBD1. Trimming cost V 6 bases and J 1 base; bases outside gene matches: 12. The V gene's germline CDR1 is SQVTM and CDR2 ANQGSEA. There are 18 residues in the CDR3. In DNA, the CDR3 is TGCAGCGTACGGAGCGGGACAGGGGGCCTTGTAACTAATGAAAAACTGTTTTTT. This translates into CSVRSGTGGLVTNEKLFF. The variable domain in full, with the rest retrieved from reference TRBV29-1 and TRBJ1-4, is SAVISQKPSRDICQRGTSLTIQCQVDSQVTMMFWYRQQPGQSLTLIATANQGSEATYESGFVIDKFPISRPNLTFSTLTVSNMSPEDSSIYLCSVRSGTGGLVTNEKLFFGSGTQLSVL.

This clonotype has ten or more counts. Germline is not matched at one junction end, which may reflect a read error. The chain is built from TRBV15 and TRBJ1-1, with D perhaps matching TRBD1 (5 bases). The CDR3 totals 14 residues. The germline gives CDR1 LNHNV, CDR2 YYDKDF (reference sequence). CDR3 protein: CATSRVPGNPEAFF. The DNA of the CDR3 is TGTGCCACCAGCAGAGTGCCAGGGAACCCTGAAGCTTTCTTT.

This clonotype was detected many times. The chain uses TRBV4-1 and TRBJ2-1; perhaps TRBD2 as D (5 bases). Germline V gene lookup returns CDR1 MGHRA and CDR2 YSYEKL. CDR3 length equals 17 residues. Deletions cut 0 bases from V and 3 bases from J, with 15 bases between. The CDR3 DNA sequence: TGCGCCAGCAGCCAAGATCAGAATCAGCGGATCTACAATGAGCAGTTCTTC. Protein product: CASSQDQNQRIYNEQFF.

At least ten counts were recorded for this clonotype. This chain links TRBV6-5 with TRBJ2-7, with D possibly being TRBD1 or TRBD2 (6 bases each). V lost 0 bases and J lost 6, with 15 bases in between. CDR1 MNHEY and CDR2 SVGAGI come from the germline V gene. This CDR3 has 15 residues. The CDR3 reads CASSYSGGSLSEQYF. The CDR3 bases are TGTGCCAGCAGTTACTCGGGGGGCAGTTTGAGCGAGCAGTACTTC.

This clonotype has ten or more counts. This sequence joins TRBV7-3 and TRBJ1-6; the match to TRBD1 covers 7 bases. Germline assignment: CDR1 SGHTA and CDR2 FQGTGA. V shed 5 bases, J shed 6 bases, and the junction held 7 bases outside the gene matches. The CDR3 runs to 15 residues. CDR3 in DNA: TGTGCCAGCAGCCAGGGGGGACATTCTAATTCACCCCTCCACTTT. Translating gives CASSQGGHSNSPLHF.

The chain recombines TRBV12-3 or TRBV12-4 with TRBJ2-6; no clear D gene. Trimming left V 4 bases short and J 3 bases short, with 7 bases between. CDR3 length equals 14 residues. The CDR3 spells CASSWRGGANVLTF. CDR3 coding DNA: TGTGCCAGCAGTTGGCGAGGTGGGGCCAACGTCCTGACTTTC.

The chain recombines TRBV6-6 with TRBJ1-4; 8 bases are shared with TRBD1. From germline, CDR1 is MNHNY and CDR2 SVGAGI (reference sequence). The trim removed 2 bases at V and 5 bases at J, leaving 7 bases unmatched. This CDR3 is built from 16 residues. The CDR3: CASSYTAGGVNEKLFF. The CDR3, as DNA: TGTGCCAGCAGTTACACCGCAGGGGGCGTCAATGAAAAACTGTTTTTT.

The chain uses TRBV4-3 and TRBJ2-3, with D hard to call. V was trimmed by 0 bases and J by 0 bases, leaving 13 bases between them. The CDR3 has 17 residues. The germline CDR1 and CDR2 sequences are LGHNA and YSLEER. CDR3 in DNA: TGCGCCAGCAGCCAAGACCCGGGCCGCTTAAGCACAGATACGCAGTATTTT. It translates to CASSQDPGRLSTDTQYF.

This clonotype showed up many times. The chain has TRBV5-1 and TRBJ2-7; the D gene is possibly TRBD2 (5 bases). Trimming took off 0 bases at V and 7 bases at J, with 23 bases between the two ends. The CDR3 extends over 17 amino acids. Germline lookup yields CDR1 SGHRS and CDR2 YFSETQ. CDR3 bases: TGCGCCAGCAGCTTGGGGGAGACACCGGGCCTTCCGATTGAGCAGTACTTC. Translating gives CASSLGETPGLPIEQYF.